These 18 T cell receptor beta chains share one sample of origin, sequenced in a study of neurological immune-mediated disorders. MiXCR, applied by TCRdb to the 5' RACE reads, yields one record per CDR3 protein. The data contain approximately 24,000 distinct CDR3 sequences, around an eighth of them singletons. The sequenced sample consisted of PBMCs. The source is a woman aged 40 to 49 with HTLV-1-associated myelopathy (HAM/TSP).

The sample holds many counts of this clonotype. J is TRBJ2-5 and V is TRBV5-1; 7 bases map to TRBD1. Germline CDR1 reads SGHRS; CDR2 reads YFSETQ. V lost 4 bases, J lost 5 bases, and 11 bases stayed unmatched. The CDR3 runs to 15 residues. CDR3 amino acids: CASSDGQARWETQYF. The CDR3 DNA reads TGCGCCAGCAGCGATGGACAGGCCCGGTGGGAGACCCAGTACTTC.

There are many counts of this clonotype. This chain joins TRBV10-3 and TRBJ2-1, with 8 bases identical to TRBD2. Germline V CDR1 and CDR2: ENHRY, SYGVKD. The V gene end was trimmed by 3 bases and the J gene end by 4 bases; junction bases not matched to a gene: 2. CDR3 length equals 14 residues. CDR3 loop: CAISERGGYNEQFF. CDR3 coding DNA: TGTGCCATCAGTGAACGGGGGGGTTACAATGAGCAGTTCTTC.

The chain has TRBV7-2 and TRBJ2-4; the D gene could be TRBD1 or TRBD2 (6 bases each). The CDR3 has 15 residues. Germline CDR1 is SGHTA and CDR2 is FQGNSA. V dropped 1 base and J dropped 6 bases, with 13 bases sitting between them. The CDR3 sequence is CASSLVGGRINIQYF. CDR3 bases: TGTGCCAGCAGCTTAGTCGGGGGCCGGATAAACATTCAGTACTTC.

This clonotype was observed at least ten times. The chain joins TRBV5-1 to TRBJ2-1; no clear D. The ends were cut back, 4 bases at V and 7 bases at J, with 15 bases in the middle. Germline assignment: CDR1 SGHRS and CDR2 YFSETQ. This CDR3 spans 14 amino acids. This CDR3 reads CASSRSAIENEQFF. Written as DNA, the CDR3 is TGCGCCAGCAGCAGGTCGGCGATAGAAAATGAGCAGTTCTTC.

A remark on this clonotype: Since a much larger clone is just one base distant, this may be a read error. The CDR3 nucleotides read TGTGCCAGTTGGGGAGGGGGCGTTGAGCAGTTCTTC. Encoded protein: CASWGGGVEQFF. The rearrangement uses TRBV11-3 and TRBJ2-1; D is perhaps TRBD1 or TRBD2 (7 bases each). The CDR3 sequence is 12 residues long. The germline gives CDR1 SGHNT, CDR2 YENEEA. The V end lost 9 bases, the J end lost 9 bases, and 15 bases lay between the germline ends.

This clonotype is categorized as medium-sized. This chain links TRBV4-1 with TRBJ1-2; TRBD1 matches at 7 bases. The germline V gene encodes CDR1 MGHRA and CDR2 YSYEKL. The CDR3 length is 16 residues. The trim removed 0 bases at V and 3 bases at J, leaving 7 bases unmatched. The CDR3 protein is CASSQELGQADYGYTF. Written as DNA, the CDR3 is TGCGCCAGCAGCCAAGAGCTCGGACAGGCGGACTATGGCTACACCTTC.

Many counts were recorded for this clonotype. The rearrangement links TRBV10-3 to TRBJ1-2; 8 bases are a match to TRBD1. CDR3 size: 18 residues. Trimming at V came to 6 bases and at J to 2 bases, leaving 17 bases not matched to a gene. Germline lookup yields CDR1 ENHRY and CDR2 SYGVKD. CDR3 amino acids: CAIRLQGERVGRNYGYTF. The CDR3 DNA follows: TGTGCCATCAGATTACAGGGGGAAAGAGTAGGACGAAACTATGGCTACACCTTC.

This clonotype occurred many times. CDR3 bases: TGTGCCAGCAAATTTGACTCTGGGGCCAACGTCCTGACTTTC. It is translated as CASKFDSGANVLTF. The V call is TRBV9, the J call TRBJ2-6; the D is unclear. The CDR3 is 14 residues long. V lost 6 bases, J lost 0 bases, and 7 bases lay in between. In germline, CDR1 is SGDLS, CDR2 YYNGEE.

This clonotype came up many times. The rearrangement links TRBV24-1 to TRBJ2-5; 7 bases align to TRBD1. Germline V gives CDR1 KGHDR, CDR2 SFDVKD. The J segment lost 1 base and the V segment lost 5 bases, leaving 3 bases of the junction unmatched. The CDR3 totals 14 residues. CDR3 sequence reads: CATSGPGGQETQYF. DNA for the CDR3: TGTGCCACCAGTGGGCCAGGGGGCCAAGAGACCCAGTACTTC.

This clonotype has ten or more counts. The rearrangement joins TRBV20-1 to TRBJ2-5; 9 nucleotides agree with TRBD1. Trimming removed 3 bases from V and 5 bases from J; junction bases left unmatched: 13. Per the germline V gene, CDR1 is DFQATT and CDR2 is SNEGSKA (reference sequence). The CDR3 extends over 16 amino acids. Here the CDR3 DNA reads TGCAGTGCTAGTTTTATATCGGGACAGGGTTACGAGACCCAGTACTTC. Translation gives CSASFISGQGYETQYF.

The table lists this clonotype with many counts. CDR3 DNA sequence: TGTGCCAGCAGTGAAGCAGGACAGGGGCAGCCCCAGCATTTT. This encodes CASSEAGQGQPQHF. The gene calls are TRBV6-1 and TRBJ1-5; 9 bases fit TRBD1. Germline trimming cut 0 bases from V and 7 bases from J; bases unmatched to any gene: 1. CDR3 size: 14 residues. Germline lookup yields CDR1 MNHNS and CDR2 SASEGT.

The chain has TRBV29-1 and TRBJ2-3, with a possible D match to TRBD2 (5 bases). Trimming removed 3 bases at V and 0 bases at J, with 7 bases between. CDR1 and CDR2 from the germline V gene are SQVTM and ANQGSEA. This CDR3 contains 13 residues. The DNA for the CDR3 is TGCAGCGTTGACCCGGGAAGCACAGATACGCAGTATTTT. This codes for CSVDPGSTDTQYF.

A few counts support this clonotype. A read error may account for a junction end that differs from germline. The chain joins TRBV4-2 to TRBJ2-3; 9 bases map to TRBD2. The germline gives CDR1 LGHNA, CDR2 YNFKEQ. The CDR3 spans 16 residues. CDR3 protein: CVSSQALAGGRSTQYF. The CDR3 region has the DNA TGTGTCAGCAGCCAAGCTCTGGCGGGGGGGCGTTCTACGCAGTATTTT.

This clonotype was seen repeatedly, ten times or more. The gene calls are TRBV5-1 and TRBJ2-6; 10 nucleotides line up with TRBD1. CDR3 size: 18 residues. The junction had 3 bases not matched to a gene; V was cut back by 0 bases and J by 0 bases. Per the germline V gene, CDR1 is SGHRS and CDR2 is YFSETQ. CDR3 nucleotides: TGCGCCAGCAGCTTGGTGGGACAGGGGAACTCTGGGGCCAACGTCCTGACTTTC. Amino acids: CASSLVGQGNSGANVLTF.

This clonotype was counted a few times. The chain couples TRBV6-6 to TRBJ2-1, with 10 nucleotides matching TRBD2. CDR1 is MNHNY and CDR2 is SVGAGI in the germline V gene (reference sequence). The CDR3 totals 19 residues. V lost 6 bases and J lost 0; bases outside the gene matches: 14. Written as DNA, the CDR3 is TGTGCCAGCAGACCCAATAGCGGGGGGACTAACCCCTCCTACAATGAGCAGTTCTTC. Amino acid sequence: CASRPNSGGTNPSYNEQFF.

This clonotype showed up many times. The rearrangement uses TRBV20-1 and TRBJ2-5, with a tentative D call TRBD2 (6 bases). V dropped 0 bases and J dropped 2 bases, with 10 bases sitting between them. Germline-derived CDR1 and CDR2 are DFQATT and SNEGSKA (reference sequence). This CDR3 region has 14 residues. CDR3 bases: TGCAGTGCTAGAGATCTAGCGAGGCAAGAGACCCAGTACTTC. Its translation: CSARDLARQETQYF.

J is TRBJ2-3 and V is TRBV20-1; either TRBD1 or TRBD2 may fit D (6 bases each). This CDR3 is 15 amino acids long. Between the trimmed V and J ends, which lost 0 bases and 1 base, there was a span of 11 bases. Per the germline V gene, CDR1 is DFQATT and CDR2 is SNEGSKA (reference sequence). CDR3 sequence (DNA): TGCAGTGCTAGAGACTACAGGGAGGGCACAGATACGCAGTATTTT. Translated, it gives CSARDYREGTDTQYF.

This clonotype was observed at least ten times. The chain couples TRBV18 to TRBJ2-5; D is unresolved. CDR1 and CDR2 from the germline V gene are KGHSH and LQKENI. CDR3 size: 13 residues. Trimming stripped 8 bases from V and 4 bases from J, with 14 bases between. The chain's CDR3 is CASADLTGETQYF. The CDR3, as DNA: TGTGCCAGCGCTGATTTGACTGGAGAGACCCAGTACTTC.